A single T cell receptor beta chain is shown here with its context. This clonotype occurred a few times. Its binding antigen is unknown. No per-base quality is available; no much larger clone lies one base away. PBMCs were isolated by Ficoll-Paque density gradient centrifugation. The sample belongs to a study of T-cell memory formation after mild COVID-19 (dated by TCRdb to the early 2020s). A note on the overall study: Most TCR sequence clusters were specific to one of the two donors. The cohort was made up of two young adult volunteers, one female and one male, who were previously healthy. T-cell clones expanding and contracting after mild COVID-19 in a couple of donors were tracked by longitudinal TCRalpha and TCRbeta repertoire sequencing. The paper's findings and limits, for the study overall: Contracting CD4+ clones turned up mainly in the CM and EM memory subsets, whereas EMRA was where CD8+ clones were enriched. Some responding clones were detected in pre-infection memory, which suggested that pre-existing cross-reactive memory T cells had joined the SARS-CoV-2 response. Only a couple of mild cases were covered by the study, and larger cohorts that include severe cases with pre-infection samples were considered necessary. Whether the second-wave clones peaking on day 37 were SARS-CoV-2 specific was not confirmed. Clones that contracted from day 15 to 85 showed balanced CD4/CD8 phenotypes, whereas a second wave of clones that expanded from day 15 to 37 leaned towards CD4+.

The trim is 7 bases for V and 3 bases for J, with a gap of 9 bases between the germline ends. The CDR3, from cysteine to phenylalanine, totals 12 residues. Only the CDR3 portion is preserved as DNA: 36 bases, with reading frame beginning at the first base. CDR1 and CDR2 (SGHTA, FQGNSA) derive from the germline V gene. This sample was sequenced with an Illumina NovaSeq 6000. cDNA libraries for TCRalpha and TCRbeta were prepared by 5'RACE using constant-segment primers, with sample barcodes and unique molecular identifiers added. RNA was extracted from every sample with Trizol reagent. Library amplification was performed in two PCR steps, and a second sample barcode and Illumina TruSeq adapters were introduced in the second step. Libraries were sequenced on an Illumina NovaSeq with 2 x 150 bp paired-end reads. The paper's data handling went like this. Demultiplexing of reads and collapsing into UMI-guided consensus sequences were performed with migec v1.2.7. Using mixcr v2.1.11, UMI consensuses were aligned to TRA and TRB V and J templates and then assembled into clonotypes. A clonotype was counted as expanded or contracted only when both edgeR and NoisET called the clonotype significant, with the noise models trained on biological replicates. For edgeR calls, the thresholds were a false discovery rate-adjusted p below 0.01 and a log2 fold-change of 1. As an exploratory analysis of dynamics, max-normalized trajectories of the 1000 most abundant clonotypes were examined by PCA with hierarchical clustering. Each responding clone was given a CD4 or CD8 phenotype based on the CD4+ and CD8+ repertoires, which had been sequenced separately. Using fastp trimming at Q25 and MiXCR clonotype assembly, TCRdb reanalyzed the public sequencing data and kept in-frame beta chains. When rows share a CDR3 protein, they turn into one entry using the most common DNA and genes. TCRdb's processing, not the study's, gives the V and J calls here. Present in this sample are about 320,000 distinct CDR3 sequences, around an eighth of which were seen just once. The ten largest clones represent roughly a fifth of the sample.

The sample comprised PBMCs or a T cell subset sorted from them (not recorded which). This receptor was identified in a man between 18 and 29 years old who had mild COVID-19 (a few samples of this study predate the infection). The sample titles of this study are shuffled in the database, so cell type and time point are left out; the donor was told from shared clones. This chain is built from TRBV7-2 and TRBJ1-1; the D gene is not confidently resolved. CDR3 sequence: CASTRPDTEAFF. The DNA sequence is as follows: TGTGCCAGCACCCGACCGGACACTGAAGCTTTCTTT. Outside the CDR3, residues come from the reference TRBV7-2 and TRBJ1-1 proteins, so the full variable domain is: GAGVSQSPSNKVTEKGKDVELRCDPISGHTALYWYRQSLGQGLEFLIYFQGNSAPDKSGLPSDRFSAERTGGSVSTLTIQRTQQEDSAVYLCASTRPDTEAFFGQGTRLTVV.